This T cell receptor beta chain was identified during a study of CD8 T cells in Susac syndrome. Overall study findings and caveats: Acknowledgment was made by the study that its TCR sequencing and HLA analysis involved a relatively small number of individuals.

An input of roughly 0.5 to 1 ug of RNA was subjected to reverse transcription using random hexamers. With immunoSEQ multiplex PCR, TCR beta CDR3 was amplified across 54 Vbeta and 13 Jbeta. TCRdb re-called the immunoSEQ multiplex PCR reads with MiXCR, one entry per CDR3 protein. The table lists about 71,000 distinct CDR3 sequences, 95% to 96% of them singletons. V was cut by 3 bases and J by 8 bases, with 16 bases left in between. Germline assignment: CDR1 KGHDR and CDR2 SFDVKD. The CDR3 is made up of 15 amino acids. Comment on this clonotype: Its matching antigen is unknown.

CD8+ and CD4+ blood T cells underwent TCR beta sequencing. The multiple sclerosis control cohort comprised treatment-naive individuals presenting with stable or active relapsing-remitting disease. This receptor was identified in a human donor with multiple sclerosis. Sequencing was carried out using CD4+ T cells from PBMCs. The V gene is TRBV24-1, the J gene TRBJ2-1; D unresolved. The CDR3 here is CATSDALLATDEQFF. Written as DNA, the CDR3 is TGTGCCACCAGTGATGCCCTCTTAGCTACGGATGAGCAGTTCTTC.